This T cell receptor beta chain was sequenced during a study of B cell selection in AIRE deficiency. Study-wide results and caveats: Around 31% of healthy-shared Treg TCRbeta sequences appeared in patient Tconv cells. Shared Treg sequences had shorter CDR3s, biased toward rearrangements with few non-templated insertions.

Original processing notes: Conventional T cell pools: roughly 110,000 distinct patient, some 1.3x10^5 donor TCRbeta sequences. Data came from immunoSEQ multiplex PCR; TCRdb stores just in-frame clones and leaves some out. V and J calls and clone size are those listed in that table; D and trimming were worked out from the DNA. Of fewer than 25,000 clones detected, roughly 97% appear once; the ten largest clones hold 0.3%. Sorting defined conventional CD4 T cells as CD4+CD127+. In regard to this clone: Its specificity is not known.

V lost 5 bases and J 6 bases, leaving 13 bases between the germline ends. This CDR3 comprises 14 residues. Germline V gene lookup returns CDR1 SGHNT and CDR2 YENEEA. The receptor comes from a human donor with AIRE deficiency. This sequence joins TRBV11-3 and TRBJ2-2, with D unresolved. The sequencing input was conventional CD4+ T cells sorted from PBMCs. CDR3 sequence (DNA): TGTGCCAGCAGCCGAACCGCCGGGTCCGGGGAGCTGTTTTTT. Translation gives CASSRTAGSGELFF.